Here is one TCR beta chain with its context. Antigen specificity is unknown. Other DNA sequences of this sample code for an identical CDR3. The protocol was immunoSEQ multiplex PCR, while the TCRdb copy is restricted to in-frame clones and leaves out a portion. Here the sample spans about 31,000 clones, 88% being singletons. This entry comes from a study of T cells in localized non-small cell lung cancer. The germline V and J ends were trimmed by 2 bases and 10 bases, with 6 bases remaining between them. CDR1 and CDR2 from the germline V gene are MNHEY and SVGAGI. This CDR3 is built from 11 residues. Overall study results and limits: Only one tumor region was sequenced, so heterogeneity remains possible. Among the top 100 tumor clones, a median approximately 60 appeared in adjacent lung. Exceeding tumor, uninvolved adjacent lung had the highest T cell clonality.

The chain couples TRBV6-5 to TRBJ2-1, with D unresolved. Specimen: peripheral blood mononuclear cells, collected before any cancer treatment. This TCR came from a woman aged 40-75 years with stage III lung adenocarcinoma. The CDR3 region has the DNA TGTGCCAGCAGTTACGGTGGAGAGCAGTTCTTC. As protein: CASSYGGEQFF.